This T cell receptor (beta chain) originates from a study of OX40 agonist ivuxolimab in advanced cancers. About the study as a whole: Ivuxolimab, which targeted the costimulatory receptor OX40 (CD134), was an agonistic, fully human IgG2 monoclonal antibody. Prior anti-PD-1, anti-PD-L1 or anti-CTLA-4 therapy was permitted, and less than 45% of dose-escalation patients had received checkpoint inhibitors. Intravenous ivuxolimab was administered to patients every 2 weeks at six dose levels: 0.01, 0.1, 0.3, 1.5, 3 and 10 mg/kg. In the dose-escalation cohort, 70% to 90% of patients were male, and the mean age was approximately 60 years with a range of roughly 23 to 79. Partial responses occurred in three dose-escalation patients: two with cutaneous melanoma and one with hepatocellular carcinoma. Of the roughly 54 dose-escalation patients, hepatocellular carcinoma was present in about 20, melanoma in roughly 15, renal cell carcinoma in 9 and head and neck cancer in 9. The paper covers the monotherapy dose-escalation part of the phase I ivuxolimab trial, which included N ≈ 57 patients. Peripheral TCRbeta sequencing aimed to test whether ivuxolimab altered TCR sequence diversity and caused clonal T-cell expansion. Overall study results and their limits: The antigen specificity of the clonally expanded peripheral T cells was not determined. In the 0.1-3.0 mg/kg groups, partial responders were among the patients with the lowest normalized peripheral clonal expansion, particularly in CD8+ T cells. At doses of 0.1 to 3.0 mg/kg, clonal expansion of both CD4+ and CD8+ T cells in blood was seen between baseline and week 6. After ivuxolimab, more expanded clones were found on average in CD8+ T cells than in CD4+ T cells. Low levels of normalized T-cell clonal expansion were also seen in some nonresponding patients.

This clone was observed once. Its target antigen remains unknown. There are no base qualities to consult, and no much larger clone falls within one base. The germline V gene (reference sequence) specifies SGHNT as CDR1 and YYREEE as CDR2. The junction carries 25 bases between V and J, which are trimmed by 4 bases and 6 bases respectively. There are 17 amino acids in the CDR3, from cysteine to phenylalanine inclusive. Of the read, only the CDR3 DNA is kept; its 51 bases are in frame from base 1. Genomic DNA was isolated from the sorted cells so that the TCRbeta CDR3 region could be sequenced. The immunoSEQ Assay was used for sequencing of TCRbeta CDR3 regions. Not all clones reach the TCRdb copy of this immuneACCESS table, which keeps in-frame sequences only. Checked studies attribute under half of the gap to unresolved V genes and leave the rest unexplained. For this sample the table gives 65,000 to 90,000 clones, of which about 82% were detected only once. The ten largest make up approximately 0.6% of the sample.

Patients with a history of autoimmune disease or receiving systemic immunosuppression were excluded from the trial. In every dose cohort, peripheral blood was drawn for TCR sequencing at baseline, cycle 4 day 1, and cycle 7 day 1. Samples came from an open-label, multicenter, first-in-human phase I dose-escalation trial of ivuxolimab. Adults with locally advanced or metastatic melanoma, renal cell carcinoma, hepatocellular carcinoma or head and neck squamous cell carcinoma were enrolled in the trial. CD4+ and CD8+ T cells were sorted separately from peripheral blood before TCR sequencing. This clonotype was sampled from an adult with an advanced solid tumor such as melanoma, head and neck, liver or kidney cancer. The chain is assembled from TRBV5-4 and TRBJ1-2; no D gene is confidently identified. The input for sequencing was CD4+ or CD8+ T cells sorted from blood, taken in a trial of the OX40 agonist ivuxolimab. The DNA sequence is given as TGTGCCAGCAGCCCCTCGGAGTTTAAGGAACCAACCCATGGCTACACCTTC. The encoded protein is CASSPSEFKEPTHGYTF. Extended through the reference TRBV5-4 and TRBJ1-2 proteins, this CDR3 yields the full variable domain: ETGVTQSPTHLIKTRGQQVTLRCSSQSGHNTVSWYQQALGQGPQFIFQYYREEENGRGNFPPRFSGLQFPNYSSELNVNALELDDSALYLCASSPSEFKEPTHGYTFGSGTRLTVV.